Here is one T cell receptor beta chain with its context. The antigen remains undetermined. Sample-barcoded 5' priming and a J-beta primer mix drove a second PCR of about 6 to 12 cycles. Every individual sample yielded 2.5 million or more paired-end reads (each containing CDR3). One entry per CDR3 protein results from TCRdb running MiXCR on the 5' RACE reads. The sample comprises about 800,000 distinct CDR3 sequences, roughly 25% of which are singletons, and around 3.6% rests with the top ten. This specimen belongs to a study of blood T cells in healthy people across ages. Study-level results: Conclusively comparing naive with antigen-experienced cells was impossible with unsorted PBMCs.

The germline gives CDR1 SEHNR, CDR2 FQNEAQ (reference sequence). This CDR3 is 15 amino acids long. Trimming took 7 bases from V and 6 from J, leaving 19 bases between them. Separately, the same data were catalogued under a study of T cells of mothers and their children. From that second work: Roughly 6 children and their three healthy Caucasian mothers were the donors. There was no detection of any persistent microchimeric T cell clones.

The V gene is TRBV7-9, the J gene TRBJ2-1, with D perhaps TRBD1 (7 bases). This receptor was obtained from a boy younger than 18 in good health. Sequencing input: blood. The CDR3 DNA reads as TGTGCCAGCACCAAACCAGGGGGGTATAGCAATGAGCAGTTCTTC. This sequence encodes CASTKPGGYSNEQFF.